This T cell receptor (beta chain) was sequenced in a study of cytomegalovirus exposure and HLA in healthy donors. Study-level background: The 120 or so validation repertoires were produced on the same platform as the roughly 690 repertoires of the first cohort. This was reported in a later analysis.

For this clone: Antigen unknown.

Separation from the roughly 680-subject first cohort characterized the roughly 130-subject validation cohort, to which the donors belonged. Sequenced by immunoSEQ multiplex PCR; TCRdb stores in-frame clones only, minus some. Of roughly 90,000 clones in the sample, about 85% were seen once. Overall study findings and caveats: In vitro experiments confirmed that a few CMV-associated chains were specific for CMV antigens. Reportedly, cytomegalovirus status was diagnosed with high sensitivity and specificity.

This TCR was recovered from a young man in good health and CMV-seropositive. The sequenced material came from PBMCs.

CDR3 region: CASSVGLEVDTQYF. The CDR3 DNA reads as TGTGCCAGCAGCGTAGGTCTAGAAGTAGATACGCAGTATTTT. The V call is TRBV9, the J call TRBJ2-3; no definite D call. Germline CDR1 SGDLS, CDR2 YYNGEE. The CDR3 extends over 14 amino acids. V was trimmed by 0 bases and J by 5 bases, leaving 10 bases between them. The full variable domain, completed using reference TRBV9 and TRBJ2-3, is DSGVTQTPKHLITATGQRVTLRCSPRSGDLSVYWYQQSLDQGLQFLIQYYNGEERAKGNILERFSAQQFPDLHSELNLSSLELGDSALYFCASSVGLEVDTQYFGPGTRLTVL.